These 20 T cell receptor beta chains originate from one sample sequenced in a study of cytomegalovirus exposure and HLA in healthy donors. 13 Jbeta primers and 60 Vbeta primers were used for the PCR. Clones were sequenced by immunoSEQ multiplex PCR, and TCRdb holds only the in-frame ones, with some missing. This sample carries over 150,000 clones, around four fifths of them seen once, and the ten largest clones take 1%. The sequenced sample consisted of PBMCs. These receptors were collected from a woman in her 50s in good health and CMV-seropositive.

With respect to this clone: The junction does not match germline at one end; this may be a read error. The rearrangement joins TRBV7-9 to TRBJ1-2, with TRBD1 matching over 7 bases. This CDR3 is built from 17 residues. Germline V gene lookup returns CDR1 SEHNR and CDR2 FQNEAQ (reference sequence). CDR3 nucleotides: TGTTCCAGCAGCTCCCATAGGCTACGGACAGGATTCTATGGCTACACCTTC. Amino acids: CSSSSHRLRTGFYGYTF.

The genes are TRBV15 and TRBJ1-2; D uncertain. CDR1 is LNHNV and CDR2 is YYDKDF in the germline V gene (reference sequence). Between the trimmed V and J ends, which lost 3 bases and 5 bases, there was a span of 4 bases. CDR3 length: 11 amino acids. CDR3 DNA sequence: TGTGCCACCAGCAGCGAGTATGGCTACACCTTC. Amino acids: CATSSEYGYTF.

The chain employs TRBV9 and TRBJ2-1; 8 bases are shared with TRBD1. CDR1 is SGDLS, CDR2 YYNGEE, per germline. There are 15 residues in the CDR3. The J segment lost 3 bases and the V segment lost 1 base, leaving 3 bases of the junction unmatched. DNA of the CDR3: TGTGCCAGCAGCGTACAGGACAGGGACTACAATGAGCAGTTCTTC. Protein sequence: CASSVQDRDYNEQFF.

This sequence joins TRBV19 and TRBJ2-7; 8 nucleotides match TRBD2. Trimming at V came to 4 bases and at J to 2 bases, leaving 4 bases not matched to a gene. The CDR3 is made up of 14 amino acids. Germline values: CDR1 LNHDA, CDR2 SQIVND (reference sequence). The CDR3: CASSTREGPYEQYF. The CDR3 bases are TGTGCCAGTAGTACCCGGGAGGGCCCCTACGAGCAGTACTTC.

This clone was recorded only once. The J gene is TRBJ2-7, the V gene TRBV28, with D tentatively TRBD1 (5 bases). CDR1 MDHEN and CDR2 SYDVKM come from the germline V gene. The CDR3 totals 14 residues. With 3 bases removed from V and 0 bases from J, the gap between germline ends came to 9 bases. The chain's CDR3 is CASSLSGSSYEQYF. The CDR3 nucleotides are TGTGCCAGCAGTTTGTCAGGGTCCTCCTACGAGCAGTACTTC.

The chain links TRBV11-2 to TRBJ2-2, with D maybe TRBD1 (8 bases). Per germline, CDR1 SGHAT and CDR2 FQNNGV. CDR3 length: 15 residues. V dropped 8 bases and J dropped 6 bases, with 19 bases sitting between them. CDR3 protein: CASSQGASGSGELFF. CDR3 nucleotide sequence: TGTGCCAGCTCCCAGGGGGCTAGCGGCTCCGGGGAGCTGTTTTTT.

This rearrangement joins TRBV4-3 to TRBJ2-5, with a weak D call TRBD2 (5 bases). The CDR3 length is 16 residues. Trimming left V 0 bases short and J 4 bases short, with 15 bases between. Germline assignment: CDR1 LGHNA and CDR2 YSLEER. The CDR3 loop is CASSQDGEAGPETQYF. The DNA of the CDR3 is TGCGCCAGCAGCCAAGATGGCGAGGCGGGCCCAGAGACCCAGTACTTC.

The chain links TRBV7-2 to TRBJ2-5; the D gene is possibly TRBD2 (5 bases). The J call may be wrong; the DNA end is better matched by TRBJ2-7. This CDR3 contains 13 residues. Looked up from germline, CDR1 is SGHTA and CDR2 is FQGNSA. In DNA, the CDR3 is TGTGCCAGCAGCTTGTCTGGGAGCTACGAGCAGTACTTC. Protein sequence: CASSLSGSYEQYF.

This clone was counted a few times. The rearrangement joins TRBV6-1 to TRBJ2-7, with 9 bases aligning to TRBD1. The germline gives CDR1 MNHNS, CDR2 SASEGT. Trimming took 8 bases from V and 2 from J; bases not matched to a gene: 7. The CDR3 consists of 14 residues. The CDR3, as DNA: TGTGCCAGCCAACAGGGGGCTCGGGCCTACGAGCAGTACTTC. Residues: CASQQGARAYEQYF.

This chain uses TRBV5-1 with TRBJ1-6; possibly TRBD1 for D (6 bases). CDR1 is SGHRS and CDR2 is YFSETQ in the germline V gene. Trimming removed 0 bases from V and 9 bases from J, with 16 bases in between. The CDR3 spans 16 residues. The CDR3 nucleotides are TGCGCCAGCAGCTTGGCAGGGGCAGAGTTTTTTTCACCCCTCCACTTT. Amino acid sequence: CASSLAGAEFFSPLHF.

Of note for this clone: The same CDR3 can be traced to other DNA sequences in this sample. The J gene is TRBJ2-3, the V gene TRBV7-9, with 8 positions matching TRBD2. Germline V gene data show CDR1 as SEHNR and CDR2 as FQNEAQ (reference sequence). This CDR3 contains 14 residues. J gave up 4 bases and V 6 bases, and 6 bases lay outside the gene matches. The chain's CDR3 is CASSNARGADTQYF. For the CDR3, the DNA is TGTGCCAGCAGTAATGCGCGGGGGGCAGATACGCAGTATTTT.

This rearrangement joins TRBV19 to TRBJ1-2, with D possibly TRBD1 on 6 matching bases. Germline loops: CDR1 LNHDA, CDR2 SQIVND (reference sequence). There are 14 residues in the CDR3. V lost 8 bases to trimming and J lost 6 bases, with 19 bases between them. The CDR3 reads CASSSGGRSDGYTF. The CDR3 DNA follows: TGTGCCAGTTCTTCCGGGGGGCGGTCAGATGGCTACACCTTC.

The chain is built from TRBV7-9 and TRBJ1-1, with D maybe TRBD1 (6 bases). Trimming stripped 5 bases from V and 10 bases from J, with 17 bases between. Per germline, CDR1 SEHNR and CDR2 FQNEAQ (reference sequence). CDR3 length: 13 amino acids. CDR3: CASSLRATGIAFF. In DNA form, the CDR3 reads TGTGCCAGCAGCCTAAGGGCGACAGGTATAGCTTTCTTT. The entire variable domain, with the rest obtained from reference TRBV7-9 and TRBJ1-1, is as follows: DTGVSQNPRHKITKRGQNVTFRCDPISEHNRLYWYRQTLGQGPEFLTYFQNEAQLEKSRLLSDRFSAERPKGSFSTLEIQRTEQGDSAMYLCASSLRATGIAFFGQGTRLTVV.

V and J are TRBV11-3 and TRBJ2-2; D is ambiguous. In germline, CDR1 is SGHNT, CDR2 YENEEA. The CDR3 has 14 residues. The ends were cut back, 4 bases at V and 4 bases at J, with 10 bases in the middle. CDR3 sequence reads: CASSSLFSTGELFF. The CDR3 bases are TGTGCCAGCAGCTCCCTTTTTTCCACCGGGGAGCTGTTTTTT.

J is TRBJ2-5 and V is TRBV5-1; 7 bases fit TRBD2. The CDR3 runs to 15 residues. V lost 4 bases and J lost 1; bases outside the gene matches: 7. Germline assignment: CDR1 SGHRS and CDR2 YFSETQ. CDR3 sequence reads: CASSETPGGQETQYF. The CDR3 bases are TGCGCCAGCAGCGAGACTCCGGGGGGCCAAGAGACCCAGTACTTC.

The V gene is TRBV4-3, the J gene TRBJ2-7, with a possible D match to TRBD1 (5 bases). The germline V and J ends were trimmed by 1 base and 2 bases, with 12 bases remaining between them. Germline values: CDR1 LGHNA, CDR2 YSLEER. The CDR3 covers 15 residues. CDR3 sequence reads: CASSQVQGITYEQYF. The CDR3 coding sequence is TGCGCCAGCAGCCAAGTCCAGGGCATTACCTACGAGCAGTACTTC.

Only a few counts were recorded for this clone. One junction end does not reproduce the germline sequence, and a read error may be involved. V and J are TRBV7-7 and TRBJ2-5, with TRBD1 matching 8 bases. The CDR3 is made up of 13 amino acids. CDR1 is SSHAT and CDR2 is FNYEAQ in the germline V gene (reference sequence). CDR3 bases: TGTGCTAGCAGCCTCGGACAGGGAGAGACCCAGTACTTC. It yields the protein CASSLGQGETQYF.

The chain joins TRBV10-3 to TRBJ2-5; 9 bases are shared with TRBD2. The J call may be faulty, since TRBJ2-7 better matches the DNA end. Looked up from germline, CDR1 is ENHRY and CDR2 is SYGVKD. This CDR3 is 14 amino acids long. DNA of the CDR3: TGTGCCATCAGTGGACTAGCGGTAGTCTACGAGCAGTACTTC. Its translation is CAISGLAVVYEQYF.

The chain recombines TRBV7-9 with TRBJ1-2; weak D call: TRBD1 (5 bases). Germline CDR1 reads SEHNR; CDR2 reads FQNEAQ (reference sequence). Trimming took off 5 bases at V and 7 bases at J, with 5 bases between the two ends. This CDR3 spans 10 amino acids. The CDR3 sequence: CASSDSGYTF. The CDR3 DNA follows: TGTGCCAGCAGCGACAGTGGCTACACCTTC. Full variable domain (missing parts from reference TRBV7-9 and TRBJ1-2): DTGVSQNPRHKITKRGQNVTFRCDPISEHNRLYWYRQTLGQGPEFLTYFQNEAQLEKSRLLSDRFSAERPKGSFSTLEIQRTEQGDSAMYLCASSDSGYTFGSGTRLTVV.

This clone appeared once. The gene calls are TRBV5-1 and TRBJ1-1, with unresolved D. Germline assignment: CDR1 SGHRS and CDR2 YFSETQ. Trimming pared 1 base from V and 1 base from J, leaving 14 bases between. The CDR3 sequence is 16 residues long. The CDR3 region is CASSLHPRAGNTEAFF. The CDR3 bases are TGCGCCAGCAGCTTGCACCCCAGAGCGGGGAACACTGAAGCTTTCTTT.